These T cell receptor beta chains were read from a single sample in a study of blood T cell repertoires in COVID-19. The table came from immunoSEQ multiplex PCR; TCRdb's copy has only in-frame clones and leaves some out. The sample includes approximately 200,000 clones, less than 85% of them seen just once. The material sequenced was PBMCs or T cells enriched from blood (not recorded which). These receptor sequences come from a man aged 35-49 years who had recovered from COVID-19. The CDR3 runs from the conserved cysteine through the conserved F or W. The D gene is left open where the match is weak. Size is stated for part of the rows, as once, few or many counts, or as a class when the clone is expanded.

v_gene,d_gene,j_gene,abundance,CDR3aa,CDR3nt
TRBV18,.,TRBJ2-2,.,CASSPPTYNTGELFF,TGTGCCAGCTCACCACCCACCTACAACACCGGGGAGCTGTTTTTT
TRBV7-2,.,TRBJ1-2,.,CASSQDTYYGYTF,TGTGCCAGCAGCCAGGACACCTACTATGGCTACACCTTC
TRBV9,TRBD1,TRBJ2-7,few,CASSFGQGAREQYF,TGTGCCAGCAGCTTTGGACAGGGGGCGCGGGAGCAGTACTTC
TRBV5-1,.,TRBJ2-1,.,CASSLNNEQFF,TGCGCCAGCAGCCTTAACAATGAGCAGTTCTTC
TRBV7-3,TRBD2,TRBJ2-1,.,CASSLLAGPYNEQFF,TGTGCCAGCAGCTTACTAGCGGGACCATACAATGAGCAGTTCTTC
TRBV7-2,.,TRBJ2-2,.,CASSFTSGTGELFF,TGTGCCAGCAGCTTCACGAGCGGAACCGGGGAGCTGTTTTTT
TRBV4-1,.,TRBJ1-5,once,CASSQAGGAIQPQHF,TGCGCCAGCAGCCAGGCTGGGGGGGCCATACAGCCCCAGCATTTT
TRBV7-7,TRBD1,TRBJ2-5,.,CASSSGTAVQETQYF,TGTGCTAGCAGCTCAGGGACAGCAGTACAAGAGACCCAGTACTTC
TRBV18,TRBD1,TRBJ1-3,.,CASSPTGDSGNTIYF,TGTGCCAGCTCACCGACAGGGGACTCTGGAAACACCATATATTTT
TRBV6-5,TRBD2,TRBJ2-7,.,CASSQGLAGGEQYF,TGTGCCAGCAGCCAAGGACTAGCGGGAGGCGAGCAGTACTTC
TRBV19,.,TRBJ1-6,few,CASSIVPKGGGSPLHF,TGTGCCAGTAGTATAGTCCCGAAGGGAGGTGGATCACCCCTCCACTTT
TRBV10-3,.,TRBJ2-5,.,CAISESGSEETQYF,TGTGCCATCAGTGAGTCGGGTAGCGAAGAGACCCAGTACTTC
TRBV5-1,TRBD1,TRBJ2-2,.,CASSPRTGALTGELFF,TGCGCCAGCAGCCCGCGCACAGGGGCCCTTACCGGGGAGCTGTTTTTT
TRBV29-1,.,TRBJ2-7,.,CSVEAPGTTRQYF,TGCAGCGTTGAAGCCCCCGGGACAACGCGACAGTACTTC
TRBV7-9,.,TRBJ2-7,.,CASSTSVGQLHSYEQYF,TGTGCCAGCAGTACCAGCGTTGGACAGCTACACTCCTACGAGCAGTACTTC
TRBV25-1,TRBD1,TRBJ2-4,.,CASSDPTGVYF,TGTGCCAGCAGTGACCCCACAGGGGTGTACTTC
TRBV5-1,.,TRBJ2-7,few,CASSLSGSLYEQYF,TGCGCCAGCAGCTTATCAGGGTCACTCTACGAGCAGTACTTC
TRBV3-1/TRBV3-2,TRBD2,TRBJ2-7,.,CASSQGPSGGPYEQYF,TGTGCCAGCAGCCAAGGTCCCAGCGGGGGACCCTACGAGCAGTACTTC
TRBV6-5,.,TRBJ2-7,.,CASSWAQGKGEQYF,TGTGCCAGCAGTTGGGCACAGGGAAAGGGCGAGCAGTACTTC
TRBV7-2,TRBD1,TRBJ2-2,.,CASSYGTGSGELFF,TGTGCCAGCAGCTACGGGACAGGGTCGGGGGAGCTGTTTTTT
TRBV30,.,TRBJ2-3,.,CAWSPSDTQYF,TGTGCCTGGAGTCCTTCAGATACGCAGTATTTT
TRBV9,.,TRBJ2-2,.,CASSVSGSVSAGELFF,TGTGCCAGCAGCGTTTCCGGGAGCGTCTCTGCCGGGGAGCTGTTTTTT
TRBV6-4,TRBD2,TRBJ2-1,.,CASSPLAISSYNEQFF,TGTGCCAGCAGTCCACTAGCGATCAGCTCCTACAATGAGCAGTTCTTC
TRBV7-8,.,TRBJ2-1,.,CASSLAGSEEFF,TGTGCCAGCAGCTTAGCAGGGTCGGAGGAGTTCTTC
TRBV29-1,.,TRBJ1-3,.,CSVEEVSGLTGNTIYF,TGCAGCGTTGAAGAGGTTTCGGGGTTGACTGGAAACACCATATATTTT
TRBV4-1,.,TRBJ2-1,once,CASSQGLAVSTYNEQFF,TGCGCCAGCAGCCAAGGGTTAGCGGTATCGACCTACAATGAGCAGTTCTTC
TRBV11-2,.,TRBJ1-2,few,CASSLGQGRNYGYTF,TGTGCCAGCAGCTTAGGTCAGGGAAGGAACTATGGCTACACCTTC
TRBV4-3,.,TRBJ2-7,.,CASSQSRAYEQYF,TGCGCCAGCAGCCAATCCCGGGCCTACGAGCAGTACTTC
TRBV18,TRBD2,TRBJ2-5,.,CASSLLTSGKGETQYF,TGTGCCAGCTCACTGCTGACTAGCGGGAAGGGAGAGACCCAGTACTTC
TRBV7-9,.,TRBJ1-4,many,CASSLVGTNEKLFF,TGTGCCAGCAGCTTAGTCGGGACTAATGAAAAACTGTTTTTT
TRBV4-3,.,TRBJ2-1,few,CASSQDWRGYNEQFF,TGCGCCAGCAGCCAAGATTGGCGCGGGTACAATGAGCAGTTCTTC
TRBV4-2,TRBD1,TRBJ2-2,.,CASSRGTGEFGELFF,TGTGCCAGCAGCCGCGGGACAGGGGAATTCGGGGAGCTGTTTTTT
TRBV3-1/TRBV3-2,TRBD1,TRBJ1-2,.,CASSQDQFTGAYGYTF,TGTGCCAGCAGCCAAGATCAGTTCACAGGGGCCTATGGCTACACCTTC
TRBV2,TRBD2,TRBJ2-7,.,CATGTSRIYEQYF,TGTGCCACCGGGACTAGCAGGATCTACGAGCAGTACTTC
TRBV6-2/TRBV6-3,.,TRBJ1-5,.,CASSYSAGTGNQPQHF,TGTGCCAGCAGTTATTCTGCAGGTACGGGCAATCAGCCCCAGCATTTT
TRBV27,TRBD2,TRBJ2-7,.,CASSPNAGLAYEQYF,TGTGCCAGCAGTCCCAACGCCGGACTAGCCTACGAGCAGTACTTC
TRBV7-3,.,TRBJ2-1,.,CASSLDPGSYNEQFF,TGTGCCAGCAGCTTAGATCCGGGTTCCTACAATGAGCAGTTCTTC
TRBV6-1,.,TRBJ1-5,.,CASSDKPNQPQHF,TGTGCCAGCAGTGATAAGCCTAATCAGCCCCAGCATTTT
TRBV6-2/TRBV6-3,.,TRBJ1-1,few,CASSYVPAGTDTEAFF,TGTGCCAGCAGTTACGTCCCAGCGGGCACAGACACTGAAGCTTTCTTT
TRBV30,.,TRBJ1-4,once,CAWSVRGGIEKLFF,TGTGCCTGGAGTGTACGGGGAGGGATTGAAAAACTGTTTTTT
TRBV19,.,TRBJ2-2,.,CASRDFSATGELFF,TGTGCCAGTAGGGACTTTAGCGCTACCGGGGAGCTGTTTTTT
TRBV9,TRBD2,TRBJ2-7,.,CASSSQAGSSYEQYF,TGTGCCAGCAGCTCCCAAGCGGGGTCCTCCTACGAGCAGTACTTC
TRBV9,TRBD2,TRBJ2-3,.,CASSVGGASGRGDTQYF,TGTGCCAGCAGCGTAGGGGGCGCTAGCGGGAGAGGGGATACGCAGTATTTT
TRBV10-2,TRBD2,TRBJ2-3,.,CASSDLAGGPGTQYF,TGCGCCAGCAGTGACTTAGCGGGAGGGCCAGGTACGCAGTATTTT
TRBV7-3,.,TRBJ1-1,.,CASSLRGDTEAFF,TGTGCCAGCAGCTTAAGGGGGGACACTGAAGCTTTCTTT
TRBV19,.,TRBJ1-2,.,CASSPPGTLYGYTF,TGTGCCAGTAGTCCCCCGGGGACACTTTATGGCTACACCTTC
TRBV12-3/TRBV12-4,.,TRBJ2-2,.,CASAAGDTGELFF,TGTGCCAGCGCGGCAGGGGACACCGGGGAGCTGTTTTTT
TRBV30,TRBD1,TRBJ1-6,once,CAWGQGFNSPLHF,TGTGCCTGGGGACAGGGTTTTAATTCACCCCTCCACTTT
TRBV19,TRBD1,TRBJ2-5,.,CASSIVTGGGGTQYF,TGTGCCAGTAGTATAGTGACAGGGGGCGGTGGGACCCAGTACTTC
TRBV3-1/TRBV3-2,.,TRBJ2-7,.,CASSQDHGRRALEQYF,TGTGCCAGCAGCCAAGACCACGGGAGAAGAGCGTTGGAGCAGTACTTC
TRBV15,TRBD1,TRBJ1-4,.,CATSREGQGRNEKLFF,TGTGCCACCAGCAGAGAAGGACAGGGGAGGAATGAAAAACTGTTTTTT
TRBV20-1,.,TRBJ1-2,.,CSALDSYGYTF,TGCAGTGCCCTGGACAGTTATGGCTACACCTTC
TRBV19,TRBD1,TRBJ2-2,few,CASSKDRGYTGELFF,TGTGCCAGTAGTAAGGACAGGGGATACACCGGGGAGCTGTTTTTT
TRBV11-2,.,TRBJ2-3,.,CASSLDHSVSDTQYF,TGTGCCAGCAGCTTAGATCATAGCGTTTCAGATACGCAGTATTTT
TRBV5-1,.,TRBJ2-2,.,CASSEQIDTGELFF,TGCGCCAGCAGTGAACAGATAGACACCGGGGAGCTGTTTTTT
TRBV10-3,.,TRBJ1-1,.,CAITVAAENTEAFF,TGTGCCATCACGGTCGCAGCGGAGAACACTGAAGCTTTCTTT
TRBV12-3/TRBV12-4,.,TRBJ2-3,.,CASNSGTDTQYF,TGTGCCAGCAATTCCGGCACAGATACGCAGTATTTT
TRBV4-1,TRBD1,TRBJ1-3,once,CASSQSGTGVSGNTIYF,TGCGCCAGCAGCCAGTCCGGGACAGGAGTCTCTGGAAACACCATATATTTT
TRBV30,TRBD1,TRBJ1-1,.,CAWRRGQQAFF,TGTGCCTGGAGAAGGGGGCAGCAAGCTTTCTTT